This TCR beta chain was found in a study of CD8 T cell repertoires and HIV-1 epitope variants (dated by TCRdb to the early 2020s). Turning to the overall study: Twenty-five peptides representing autologous and known Gag and Nef epitope variants were each used to stimulate T cells in separate culture wells. Three Gag epitope families and Nef HW9 and YT9 were included among the tested epitopes. A CMV, EBV and flu peptide pool, the Ebola AY9 epitope as negative control, and a no-peptide well were included as control conditions. A total of 80 to 95 T cell cultures were run, with each culture condition performed in triplicate except for one peptide, which was performed in duplicate. T cells were enriched using the EasySep Human T Cell Enrichment Kit and were co-cultured with equal numbers of autologous T cell-negative cells serving as antigen-presenting cells. An aliquot of 1M T cells was saved as an uncultured baseline condition, separate from the roughly 83 T cell cultures. Cultures were maintained for about ten days in IMDM with gentamicin, and half-media changes adding IL-2, IL-7 and IL-15 were performed on days 3 and 7. General findings and caveats noted by the study authors: About 5 clonotypes recognized the Nef KF9 family and one clonotype recognized the HW9 family, while no responses were seen to the TAALDMSHF plasma variant. Only TCR beta chains were identified by the assay, and proliferation to antigen, not T cell function or cytokine profile, was indicated. Of the nine antigen-specific TCR beta clonotypes identified, roughly 6 appeared cross-reactive for autologous or known escape epitope variants.

Sequencing of TCR beta CDR3 regions was done on the immunoSEQ platform at survey depth. The QIAamp DNA micro kit was used to extract genomic DNA from every cultured and uncultured CD8+ T cell population. The original methods were these. Samples with fewer than 5,000 productive reads were excluded, which removed about 6% of the roughly 80 HIV peptide-stimulated cultures. Sequences were trimmed to CDR3 by a MANAFEST web app, and nonproductive sequences, CDR3s under 5 amino acids, and sequences not starting with C or ending with F/W were removed. Antigen-specific clonotypes had to expand in at least 2 of 3 replicates versus no-peptide control at FDR 0.01, only within one epitope family. A specific clonotype also had to show a frequency at least fivefold higher than in wells stimulated with peptides from other epitope families. Not all clones reach the TCRdb copy of this immuneACCESS table, which keeps in-frame sequences only. Checked studies attribute under half of the gap to unresolved V genes and leave the rest unexplained. V, J and clone size reflect that table, while D and trimming were determined from the DNA. Across this sample there are approximately 90,000 clones, with 60% to 80% seen only once. Clones ranked in the top ten supply roughly 25% of the sample.

The EasySep Human CD8+ T Cell Enrichment Kit was used on day 10 to isolate CD8+ T cells from every culture. Concerning this clone itself: It lacks a known antigen. Qualities for individual bases were not recorded, and no much larger clone is one base off.

The TCR originated in a male donor with HIV. Input material: uncultured baseline CD8+ T cells from peripheral blood mononuclear cells (PBMCs).

The DNA sequence is as follows: TGTGCCAGCAGTTTACTCGGGGGTAACGACGAGCAGTACTTC. It encodes CASSLLGGNDEQYF. In this chain, TRBV28 is recombined with TRBJ2-7, and TRBD2 may be the D gene, going by 6 matching bases. The germline V gene sets CDR1 to MDHEN and CDR2 to SYDVKM. The CDR3 covers 14 residues, taking in both the cysteine and the phenylalanine. This entry keeps only the CDR3 DNA: 42 bases, framed from base 1. V loses 2 bases, J loses 5 bases, and the germline ends lie 13 bases apart. Full variable domain (CDR3 extended with the reference TRBV28 and TRBJ2-7 proteins): DVKVTQSSRYLVKRTGEKVFLECVQDMDHENMFWYRQDPGLGLRLIYFSYDVKMKEKGDIPEGYSVSREKKERFSLILESASTNQTSMYLCASSLLGGNDEQYFGPGTRLTVT.